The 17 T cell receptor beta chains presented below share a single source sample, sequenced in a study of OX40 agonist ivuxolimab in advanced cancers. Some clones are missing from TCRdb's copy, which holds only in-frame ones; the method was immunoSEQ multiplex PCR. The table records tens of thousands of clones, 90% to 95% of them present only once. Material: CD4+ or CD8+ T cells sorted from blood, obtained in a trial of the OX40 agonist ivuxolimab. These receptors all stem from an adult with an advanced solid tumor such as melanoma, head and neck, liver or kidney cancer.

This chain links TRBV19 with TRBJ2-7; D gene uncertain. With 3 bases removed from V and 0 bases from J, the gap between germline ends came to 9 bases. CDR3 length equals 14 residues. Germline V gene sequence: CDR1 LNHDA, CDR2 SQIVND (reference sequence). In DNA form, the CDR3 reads TGTGCCAGTAGTATCCTTTTAAGCTCCTACGAGCAGTACTTC. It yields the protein CASSILLSSYEQYF.

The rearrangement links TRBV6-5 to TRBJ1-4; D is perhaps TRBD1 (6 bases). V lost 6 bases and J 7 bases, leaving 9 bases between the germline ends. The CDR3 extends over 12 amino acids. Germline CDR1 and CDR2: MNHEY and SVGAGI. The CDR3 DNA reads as TGTGCCAGCAGAGACAGGACTGAAAAACTGTTTTTT. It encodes CASRDRTEKLFF.

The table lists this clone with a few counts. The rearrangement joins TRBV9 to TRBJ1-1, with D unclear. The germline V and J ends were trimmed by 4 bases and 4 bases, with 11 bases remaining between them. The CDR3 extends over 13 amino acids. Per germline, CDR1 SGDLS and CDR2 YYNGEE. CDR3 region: CASSSLGVTEAFF. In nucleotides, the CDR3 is TGTGCCAGCAGCTCCCTCGGGGTCACTGAAGCTTTCTTT.

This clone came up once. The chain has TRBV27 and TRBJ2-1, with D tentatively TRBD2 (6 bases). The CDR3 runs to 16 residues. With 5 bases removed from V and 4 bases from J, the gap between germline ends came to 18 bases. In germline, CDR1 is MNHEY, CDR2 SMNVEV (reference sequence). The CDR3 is CASSGGRTGPYNEQFF. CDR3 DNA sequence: TGTGCCAGCAGTGGTGGGAGGACGGGACCGTACAATGAGCAGTTCTTC.

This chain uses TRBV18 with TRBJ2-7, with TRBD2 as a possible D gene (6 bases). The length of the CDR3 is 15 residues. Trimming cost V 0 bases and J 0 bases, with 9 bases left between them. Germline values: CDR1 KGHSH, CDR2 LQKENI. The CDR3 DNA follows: TGTGCCAGCTCACCACCGGAGGGAGGCTCCTACGAGCAGTACTTC. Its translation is CASSPPEGGSYEQYF.

The CDR3 protein is CASSIRQGYEQYF. CDR3 coding DNA: TGTGCCAGTAGTATTCGACAGGGCTACGAGCAGTACTTC. The V and J genes are TRBV19 and TRBJ2-7; TRBD1 matches at 7 bases. The CDR3 is made up of 13 amino acids. The V segment lost 3 bases and the J segment 3 bases; nucleotides outside the gene matches: 2. Germline V gives CDR1 LNHDA, CDR2 SQIVND (reference sequence).

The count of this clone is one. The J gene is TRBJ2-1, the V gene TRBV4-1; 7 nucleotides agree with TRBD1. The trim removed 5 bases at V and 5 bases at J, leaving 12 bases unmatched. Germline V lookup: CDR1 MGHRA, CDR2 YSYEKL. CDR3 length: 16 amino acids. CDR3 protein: CASSSSGQSYDNEQFF. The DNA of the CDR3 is TGCGCCAGCAGCTCGTCGGGACAGTCATACGACAATGAGCAGTTCTTC.

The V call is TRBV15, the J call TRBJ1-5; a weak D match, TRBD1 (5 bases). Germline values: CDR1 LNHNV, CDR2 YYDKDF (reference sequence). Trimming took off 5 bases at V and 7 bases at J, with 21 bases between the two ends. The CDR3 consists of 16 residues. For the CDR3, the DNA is TGTGCCACCAGCCCTGGCTTGGGGACTGGAAGCCAGCCCCAGCATTTT. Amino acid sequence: CATSPGLGTGSQPQHF.

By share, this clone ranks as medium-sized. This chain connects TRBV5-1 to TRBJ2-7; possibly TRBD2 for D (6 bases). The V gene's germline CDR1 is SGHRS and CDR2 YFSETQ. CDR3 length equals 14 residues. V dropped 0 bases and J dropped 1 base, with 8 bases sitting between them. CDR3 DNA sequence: TGCGCCAGCAGCTTGGGGGCGGGATCCTACGAGCAGTACTTC. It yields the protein CASSLGAGSYEQYF.

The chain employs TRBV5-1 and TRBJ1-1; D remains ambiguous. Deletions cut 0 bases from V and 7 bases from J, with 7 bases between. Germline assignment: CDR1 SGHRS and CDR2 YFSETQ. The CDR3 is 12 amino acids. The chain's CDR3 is CASSLGGLEAFF. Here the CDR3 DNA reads TGCGCCAGCAGCTTGGGCGGCCTTGAAGCTTTCTTT.

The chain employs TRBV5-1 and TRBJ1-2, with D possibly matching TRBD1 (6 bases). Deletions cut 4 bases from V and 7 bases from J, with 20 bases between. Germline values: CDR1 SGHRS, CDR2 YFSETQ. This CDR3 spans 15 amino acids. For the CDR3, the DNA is TGCGCCAGCAGCCGATATACAGGGTCATCGGGTGGCTACACCTTC. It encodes CASSRYTGSSGGYTF.

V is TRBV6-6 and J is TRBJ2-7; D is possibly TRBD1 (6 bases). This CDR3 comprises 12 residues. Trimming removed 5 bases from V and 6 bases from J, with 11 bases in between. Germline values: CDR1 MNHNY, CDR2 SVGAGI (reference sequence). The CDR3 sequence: CASSPTGLEQYF. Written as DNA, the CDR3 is TGTGCCAGCAGTCCTACAGGGCTCGAGCAGTACTTC.

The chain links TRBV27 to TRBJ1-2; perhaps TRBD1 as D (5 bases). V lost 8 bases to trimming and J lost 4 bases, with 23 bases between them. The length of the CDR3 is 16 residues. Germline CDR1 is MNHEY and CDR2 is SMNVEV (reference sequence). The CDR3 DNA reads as TGTGCCAGCTCTCCTCTACCAAGGGGCCCCGTCTATGGCTACACCTTC. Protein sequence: CASSPLPRGPVYGYTF.

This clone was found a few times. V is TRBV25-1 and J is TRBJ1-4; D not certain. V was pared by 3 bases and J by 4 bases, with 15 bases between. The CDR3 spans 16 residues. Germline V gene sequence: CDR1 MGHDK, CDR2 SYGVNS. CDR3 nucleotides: TGTGCCAGCAGTGAGCCTCACGGGTGGGATAATGAAAAACTGTTTTTT. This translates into CASSEPHGWDNEKLFF.

The CDR3 loop reads CASSAPGGPQRTTNTGELFF. In DNA, the CDR3 is TGTGCCAGCAGCGCCCCGGGGGGCCCACAGCGTACAACGAACACCGGGGAGCTGTTTTTT. The chain couples TRBV9 to TRBJ2-2; a possible D gene is TRBD2 (7 bases). Trimming took 3 bases from V and 0 from J, leaving 24 bases between them. Germline V gene data show CDR1 as SGDLS and CDR2 as YYNGEE. The CDR3 is 20 residues long.

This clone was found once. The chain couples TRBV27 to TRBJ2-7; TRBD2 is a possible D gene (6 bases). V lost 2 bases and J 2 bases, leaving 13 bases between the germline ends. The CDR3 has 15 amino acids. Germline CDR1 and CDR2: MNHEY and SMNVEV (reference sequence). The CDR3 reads CASSLGGVLTYEQYF. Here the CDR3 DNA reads TGTGCCAGCAGTTTAGGAGGGGTATTAACCTACGAGCAGTACTTC.

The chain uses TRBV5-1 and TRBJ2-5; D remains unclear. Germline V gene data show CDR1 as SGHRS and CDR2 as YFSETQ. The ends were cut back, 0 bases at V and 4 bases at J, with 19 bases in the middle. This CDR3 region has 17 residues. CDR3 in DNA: TGCGCCAGCAGCTTGGATCCTTGGGTTAGATTTCGAGAGACCCAGTACTTC. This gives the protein CASSLDPWVRFRETQYF.